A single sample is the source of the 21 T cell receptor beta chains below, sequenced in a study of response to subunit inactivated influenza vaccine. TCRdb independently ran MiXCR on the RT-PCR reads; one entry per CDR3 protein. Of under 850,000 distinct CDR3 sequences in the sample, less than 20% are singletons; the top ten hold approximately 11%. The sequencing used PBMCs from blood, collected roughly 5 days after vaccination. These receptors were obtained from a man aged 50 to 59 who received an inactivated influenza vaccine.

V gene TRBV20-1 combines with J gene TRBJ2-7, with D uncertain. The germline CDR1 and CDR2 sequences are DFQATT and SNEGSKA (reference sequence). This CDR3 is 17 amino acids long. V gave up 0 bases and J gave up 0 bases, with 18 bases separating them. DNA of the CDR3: TGCAGTGCTAGAGACGTAGTCCCAAGGAAGGTCTCCTACGAGCAGTACTTC. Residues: CSARDVVPRKVSYEQYF.

CDR3 in amino acids: CASSYSQGAGANVLTF. The CDR3 nucleotides read TGTGCCAGCAGTTACTCACAAGGGGCTGGGGCCAACGTCCTGACTTTC. The V call is TRBV6-5, the J call TRBJ2-6, with a possible D match to TRBD1 (5 bases). Per the germline V gene, CDR1 is MNHEY and CDR2 is SVGAGI. V gave up 0 bases and J gave up 2 bases, with 8 bases separating them. The CDR3 contains 16 residues.

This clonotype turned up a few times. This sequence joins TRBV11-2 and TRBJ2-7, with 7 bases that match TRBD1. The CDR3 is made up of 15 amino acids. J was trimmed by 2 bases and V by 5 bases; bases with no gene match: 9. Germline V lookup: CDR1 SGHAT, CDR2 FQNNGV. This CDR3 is CASSPDRSKTYEQYF. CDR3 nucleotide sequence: TGTGCCAGCAGCCCGGACAGGAGTAAAACCTACGAGCAGTACTTC.

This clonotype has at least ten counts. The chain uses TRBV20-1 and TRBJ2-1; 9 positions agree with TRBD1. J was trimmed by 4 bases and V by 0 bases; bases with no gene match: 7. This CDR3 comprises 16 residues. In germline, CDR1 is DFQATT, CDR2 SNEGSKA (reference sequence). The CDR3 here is CSARDPGQGVYNEQFF. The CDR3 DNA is TGCAGTGCTAGAGATCCGGGACAGGGCGTGTACAATGAGCAGTTCTTC.

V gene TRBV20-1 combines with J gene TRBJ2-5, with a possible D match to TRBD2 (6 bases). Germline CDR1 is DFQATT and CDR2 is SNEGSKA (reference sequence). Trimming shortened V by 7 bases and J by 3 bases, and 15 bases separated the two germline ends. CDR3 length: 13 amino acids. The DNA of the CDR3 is TGCAGTGGTACGGTGGGGGGAGAAGAGACCCAGTACTTC. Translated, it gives CSGTVGGEETQYF.

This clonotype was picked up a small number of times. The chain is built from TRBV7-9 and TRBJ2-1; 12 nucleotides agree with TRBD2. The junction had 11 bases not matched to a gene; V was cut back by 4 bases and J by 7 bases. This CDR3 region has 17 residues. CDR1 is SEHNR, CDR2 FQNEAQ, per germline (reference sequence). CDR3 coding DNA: TGTGCCAGCAGCTACTTGCCGACTAGCGGGAGCGGAAATGAGCAGTTCTTC. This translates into CASSYLPTSGSGNEQFF.

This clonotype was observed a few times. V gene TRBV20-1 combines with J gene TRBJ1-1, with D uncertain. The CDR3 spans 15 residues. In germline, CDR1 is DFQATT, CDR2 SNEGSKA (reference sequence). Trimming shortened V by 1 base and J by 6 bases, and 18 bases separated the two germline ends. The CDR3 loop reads CSARVSGVRVAEAFF. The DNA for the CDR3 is TGCAGTGCTAGAGTTTCGGGTGTCCGAGTAGCTGAAGCTTTCTTT.

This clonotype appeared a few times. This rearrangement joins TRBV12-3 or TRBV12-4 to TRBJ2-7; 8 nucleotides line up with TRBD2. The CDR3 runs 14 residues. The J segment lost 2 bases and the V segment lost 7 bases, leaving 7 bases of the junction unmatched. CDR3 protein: CASTPSGGPYEQYF. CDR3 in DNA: TGTGCCAGCACTCCAAGCGGGGGCCCCTACGAGCAGTACTTC.

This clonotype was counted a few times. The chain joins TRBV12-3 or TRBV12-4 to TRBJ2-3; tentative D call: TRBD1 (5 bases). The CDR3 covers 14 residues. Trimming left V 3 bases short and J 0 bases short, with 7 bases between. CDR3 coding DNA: TGTGCCAGCAGTTTTACAGGTAGCACAGATACGCAGTATTTT. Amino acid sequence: CASSFTGSTDTQYF.

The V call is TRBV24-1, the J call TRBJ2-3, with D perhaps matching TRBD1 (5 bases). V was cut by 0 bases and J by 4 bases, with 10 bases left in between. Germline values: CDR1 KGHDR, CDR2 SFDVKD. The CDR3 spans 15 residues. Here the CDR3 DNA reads TGTGCCACCAGTGATTTGCAGCAGGGTGCAGATACGCAGTATTTT. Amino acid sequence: CATSDLQQGADTQYF.

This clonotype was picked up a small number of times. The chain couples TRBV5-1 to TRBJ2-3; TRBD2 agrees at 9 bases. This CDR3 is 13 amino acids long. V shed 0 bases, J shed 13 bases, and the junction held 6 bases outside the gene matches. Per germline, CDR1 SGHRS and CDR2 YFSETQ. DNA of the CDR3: TGCGCCAGCAGCTTGGCCGAGCTAGCGGGGAAGTATTTT. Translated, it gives CASSLAELAGKYF.

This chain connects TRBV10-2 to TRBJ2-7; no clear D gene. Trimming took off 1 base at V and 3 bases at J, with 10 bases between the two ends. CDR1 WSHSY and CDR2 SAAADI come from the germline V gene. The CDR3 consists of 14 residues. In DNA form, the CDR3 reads TGCGCCAGCAGTGAGTATGTCAGAGACTACGAGCAGTACTTC. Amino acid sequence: CASSEYVRDYEQYF.

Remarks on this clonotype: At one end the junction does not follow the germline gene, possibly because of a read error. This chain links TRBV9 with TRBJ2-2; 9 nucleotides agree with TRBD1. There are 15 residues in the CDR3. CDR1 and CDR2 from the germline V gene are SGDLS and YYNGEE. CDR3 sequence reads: CPSSTGTGMAGELFF. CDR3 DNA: TGTCCCAGCAGCACCGGGACAGGGATGGCCGGGGAGCTGTTTTTT. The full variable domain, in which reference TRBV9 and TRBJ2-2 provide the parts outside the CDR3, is DSGVTQTPKHLITATGQRVTLRCSPRSGDLSVYWYQQSLDQGLQFLIQYYNGEERAKGNILERFSAQQFPDLHSELNLSSLELGDSALYFCPSSTGTGMAGELFFGEGSRLTVL.

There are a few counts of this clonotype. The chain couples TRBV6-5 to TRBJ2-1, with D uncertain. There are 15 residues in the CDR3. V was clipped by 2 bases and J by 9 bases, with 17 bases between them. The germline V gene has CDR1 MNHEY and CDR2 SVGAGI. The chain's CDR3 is CASSYLPSDISEQFF. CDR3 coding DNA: TGTGCCAGCAGTTACCTTCCATCGGATATCAGTGAGCAGTTCTTC.

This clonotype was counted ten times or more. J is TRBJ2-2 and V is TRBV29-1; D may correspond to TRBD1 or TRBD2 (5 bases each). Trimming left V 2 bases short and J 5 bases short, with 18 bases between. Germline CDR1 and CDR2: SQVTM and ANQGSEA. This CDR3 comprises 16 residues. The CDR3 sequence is CSVEPWGSADTGELFF. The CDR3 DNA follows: TGCAGCGTTGAACCCTGGGGGAGCGCGGATACCGGGGAGCTGTTTTTT.

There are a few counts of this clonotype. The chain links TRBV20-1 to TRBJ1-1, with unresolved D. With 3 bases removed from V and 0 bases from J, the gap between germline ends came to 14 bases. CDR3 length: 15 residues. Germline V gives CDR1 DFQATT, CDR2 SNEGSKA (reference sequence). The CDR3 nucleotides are TGCAGTGCTAGTGCCAGGAGCCTTATGAACACTGAAGCTTTCTTT. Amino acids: CSASARSLMNTEAFF.

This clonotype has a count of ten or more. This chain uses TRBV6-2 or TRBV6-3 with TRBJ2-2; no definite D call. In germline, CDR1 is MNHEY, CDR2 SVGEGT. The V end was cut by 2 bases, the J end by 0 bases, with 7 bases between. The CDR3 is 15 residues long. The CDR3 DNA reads TGTGCCAGCAGTTACAGGGCGGCGAACACCGGGGAGCTGTTTTTT. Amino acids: CASSYRAANTGELFF.

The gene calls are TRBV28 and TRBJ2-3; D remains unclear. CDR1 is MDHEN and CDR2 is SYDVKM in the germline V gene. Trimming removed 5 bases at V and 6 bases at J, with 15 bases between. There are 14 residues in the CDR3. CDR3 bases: TGTGCCAGCAGTGAAGGCTCGTTTGGTGATACGCAGTATTTT. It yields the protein CASSEGSFGDTQYF. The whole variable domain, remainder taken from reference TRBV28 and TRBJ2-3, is DVKVTQSSRYLVKRTGEKVFLECVQDMDHENMFWYRQDPGLGLRLIYFSYDVKMKEKGDIPEGYSVSREKKERFSLILESASTNQTSMYLCASSEGSFGDTQYFGPGTRLTVL.

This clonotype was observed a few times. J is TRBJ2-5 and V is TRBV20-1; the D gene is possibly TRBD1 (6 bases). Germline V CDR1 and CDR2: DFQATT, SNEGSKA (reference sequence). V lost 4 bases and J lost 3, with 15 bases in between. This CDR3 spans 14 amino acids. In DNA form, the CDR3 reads TGCAGTGCTAATCCGTCCGGGACAAAAGAGACCCAGTACTTC. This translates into CSANPSGTKETQYF.

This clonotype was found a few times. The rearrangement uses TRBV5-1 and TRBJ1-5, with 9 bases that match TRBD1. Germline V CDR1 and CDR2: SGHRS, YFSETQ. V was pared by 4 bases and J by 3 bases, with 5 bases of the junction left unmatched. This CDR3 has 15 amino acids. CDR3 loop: CASSETGGFNQPQHF. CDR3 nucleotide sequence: TGCGCCAGCAGCGAGACAGGGGGGTTCAATCAGCCCCAGCATTTT.

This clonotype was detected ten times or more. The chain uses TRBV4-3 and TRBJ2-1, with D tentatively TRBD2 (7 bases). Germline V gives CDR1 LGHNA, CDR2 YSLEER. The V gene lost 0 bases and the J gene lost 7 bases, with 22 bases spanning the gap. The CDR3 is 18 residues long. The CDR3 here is CASSQDLGGGKYLNEQFF. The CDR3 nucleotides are TGCGCCAGCAGCCAAGATCTGGGGGGGGGCAAGTACCTGAATGAGCAGTTCTTC.